These 15 T cell receptor beta chains came from one sample sequenced in a study of technical replicates of blood from a few donors. The table came from immunoSEQ multiplex PCR; TCRdb's copy has only in-frame clones and leaves some out. The sample lists about 63,000 clones, more than 75% occurring once. Material for sequencing was PBMCs. The source of these receptors is a human donor in good health. Some clones in this sample may be carry-over from other donors' samples.

The chain employs TRBV18 and TRBJ1-4, with D tentatively TRBD1 (5 bases). Germline lookup yields CDR1 KGHSH and CDR2 LQKENI. This CDR3 has 16 residues. Trimming took 4 bases from V and 0 from J, leaving 12 bases between them. DNA of the CDR3: TGTGCCAGCTCACGGGCCAGGGCAGCAACTAATGAAAAACTGTTTTTT. It specifies CASSRARAATNEKLFF. The full variable domain, its missing parts supplied by reference TRBV18 and TRBJ1-4, is NAGVMQNPRHLVRRRGQEARLRCSPMKGHSHVYWYRQLPEEGLKFMVYLQKENIIDESGMPKERFSAEFPKEGPSILRIQQVVRGDSAAYFCASSRARAATNEKLFFGSGTQLSVL.

The genes are TRBV19 and TRBJ1-5, with D tentatively TRBD1 (6 bases). The CDR3 has 17 residues. The germline V and J ends were trimmed by 6 bases and 2 bases, with 20 bases remaining between them. Germline CDR1 is LNHDA and CDR2 is SQIVND (reference sequence). In DNA, the CDR3 is TGTGCCAGTAGCCGGACAGCAAGTCGGTCGGGCAATCAGCCCCAGCATTTT. This sequence encodes CASSRTASRSGNQPQHF.

The J gene is TRBJ2-1, the V gene TRBV6-5, with 7 bases fitting TRBD1. J gave up 4 bases and V 10 bases, and 7 bases lay outside the gene matches. The V gene's germline CDR1 is MNHEY and CDR2 SVGAGI. This CDR3 spans 13 amino acids. CDR3 DNA sequence: TGTGCCACCGGGACAGCTTTATACAATGAGCAGTTCTTC. Translating gives CATGTALYNEQFF.

This clone was detected only a few times. The chain is built from TRBV5-1 and TRBJ1-1; no definite D call. The V and J ends lost 4 bases and 4 bases respectively, with 14 bases between them. Germline CDR1 and CDR2: SGHRS and YFSETQ. The CDR3 consists of 14 residues. CDR3: CASSEGLMGTEAFF. CDR3 DNA sequence: TGCGCCAGCAGCGAAGGACTGATGGGCACTGAAGCTTTCTTT.

The rearrangement uses TRBV7-3 and TRBJ2-3; TRBD2 agrees at 8 bases. Germline CDR1 reads SGHTA; CDR2 reads FQGTGA. The V segment lost 3 bases and the J segment 3 bases; nucleotides outside the gene matches: 5. The CDR3 totals 15 residues. The CDR3 region is CASSFGTSPTDTQYF. In DNA, the CDR3 is TGTGCCAGCAGCTTCGGGACTAGTCCTACAGATACGCAGTATTTT.

This rearrangement joins TRBV27 to TRBJ1-1; D is unclear. The CDR3 is 14 amino acids. V lost 5 bases, J lost 3 bases, and 13 bases lay in between. CDR1 is MNHEY, CDR2 SMNVEV, per germline (reference sequence). In nucleotides, the CDR3 is TGTGCCAGCAGTATTCGGGGATGGGACACTGAAGCTTTCTTT. Its protein product is CASSIRGWDTEAFF.

This clone was detected once. This chain uses TRBV2 with TRBJ1-2; D unclear. This CDR3 contains 13 residues. Germline V gives CDR1 SNHLY, CDR2 FYNNEI. Trimming stripped 8 bases from V and 2 bases from J, with 12 bases between. CDR3 coding DNA: TGTGCCAGCCGGTTGTCGCGGAACTATGGCTACACCTTC. The encoded protein is CASRLSRNYGYTF.

In its sample, this clone was seen once. The chain's CDR3 is CASSLMSGGVNEQFF. The CDR3 region has the DNA TGTGCCAGCAGCTTAATGAGCGGGGGGGTGAATGAGCAGTTCTTC. The chain employs TRBV7-3 and TRBJ2-1; TRBD2 matches 10 bases. The CDR3 is made up of 15 amino acids. J gave up 7 bases and V 1 base, and 4 bases lay outside the gene matches. Per the germline V gene, CDR1 is SGHTA and CDR2 is FQGTGA.

The chain carries TRBV7-9 and TRBJ2-7; D is perhaps TRBD2 (6 bases). The CDR3 has 14 amino acids. Trimming pared 5 bases from V and 5 bases from J, leaving 16 bases between. Per the germline V gene, CDR1 is SEHNR and CDR2 is FQNEAQ (reference sequence). CDR3 nucleotides: TGTGCCAGCAGCCAATCCGGGACTGACAACGAGCAGTACTTC. As protein: CASSQSGTDNEQYF.

The chain has TRBV4-3 and TRBJ1-5; the D gene is possibly TRBD1 (5 bases). The germline V gene encodes CDR1 LGHNA and CDR2 YSLEER. The CDR3 loop spans 13 amino acids. Trimming shortened V by 4 bases and J by 5 bases, and 9 bases separated the two germline ends. CDR3 amino acids: CASSRDLDQPQHF. CDR3 coding DNA: TGCGCCAGCAGCCGGGACTTAGATCAGCCCCAGCATTTT.

The chain links TRBV16 to TRBJ2-7; D might be TRBD2 (6 bases). Germline V gene sequence: CDR1 KGHSY, CDR2 FQNENV. The CDR3 runs 14 residues. Between the trimmed V and J ends, which lost 0 bases and 9 bases, there was a span of 15 bases. CDR3 residues: CASSQSGAGDVQYF. The CDR3 DNA reads TGTGCCAGCAGCCAATCGGGAGCGGGTGATGTGCAGTACTTC. The full variable domain, its missing parts supplied by reference TRBV16 and TRBJ2-7, is GEEVAQTPKHLVRGEGQKAKLYCAPIKGHSYVFWYQQVLKNEFKFLISFQNENVFDETGMPKERFSAKCLPNSPCSLEIQATKLEDSAVYFCASSQSGAGDVQYFGPGTRLTVT.

V is TRBV29-1 and J is TRBJ2-1; D is perhaps TRBD2 (5 bases). The CDR3 length is 13 residues. Trimming pared 7 bases from V and 6 bases from J, leaving 16 bases between. CDR1 and CDR2 (germline): SQVTM, ANQGSEA. The CDR3 DNA sequence: TGCAGCGGGGTAGGAGGCCTGTCCAATGAGCAGTTCTTC. It encodes CSGVGGLSNEQFF.

The chain carries TRBV4-1 and TRBJ2-3; D is undetermined. CDR1 is MGHRA, CDR2 YSYEKL, per germline. CDR3 length: 14 amino acids. Trimming pared 0 bases from V and 4 bases from J, leaving 8 bases between. In nucleotides, the CDR3 is TGCGCCAGCAGCCAAGATCCCCCGGCAGATACGCAGTATTTT. This gives the protein CASSQDPPADTQYF.

V and J are TRBV15 and TRBJ2-3; TRBD1 aligns across 7 bases. J was trimmed by 4 bases and V by 5 bases; bases with no gene match: 3. Per the germline V gene, CDR1 is LNHNV and CDR2 is YYDKDF (reference sequence). The CDR3 consists of 13 residues. CDR3 residues: CATSPGQADTQYF. The CDR3 DNA reads TGTGCCACCAGCCCCGGACAGGCAGATACGCAGTATTTT.

This chain joins TRBV19 and TRBJ2-3; TRBD1 might be the D (5 bases). V lost 3 bases, J lost 0 bases, and 7 bases lay in between. CDR3 length: 14 amino acids. Germline V gene data show CDR1 as LNHDA and CDR2 as SQIVND (reference sequence). The CDR3 reads CASSMQGSTDTQYF. For the CDR3, the DNA is TGTGCCAGTAGTATGCAGGGAAGCACAGATACGCAGTATTTT.